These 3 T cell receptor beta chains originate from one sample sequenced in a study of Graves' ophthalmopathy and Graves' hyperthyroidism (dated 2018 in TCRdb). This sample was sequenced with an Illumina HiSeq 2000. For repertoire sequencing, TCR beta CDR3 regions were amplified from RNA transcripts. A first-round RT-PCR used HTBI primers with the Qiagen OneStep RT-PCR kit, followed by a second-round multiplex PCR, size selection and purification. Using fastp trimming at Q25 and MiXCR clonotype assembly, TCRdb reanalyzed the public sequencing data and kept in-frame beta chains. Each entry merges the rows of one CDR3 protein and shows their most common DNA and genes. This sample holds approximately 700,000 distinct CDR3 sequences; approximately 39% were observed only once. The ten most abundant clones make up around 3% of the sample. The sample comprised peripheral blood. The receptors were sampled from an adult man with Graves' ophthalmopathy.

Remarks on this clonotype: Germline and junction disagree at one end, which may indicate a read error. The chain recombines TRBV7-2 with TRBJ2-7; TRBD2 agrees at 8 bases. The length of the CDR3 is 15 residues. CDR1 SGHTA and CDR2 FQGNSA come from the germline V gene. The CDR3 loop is CASSQVRTSGYEQYF. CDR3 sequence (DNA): TGCGCCAGCAGCCAAGTCCGCACTAGCGGTTACGAGCAGTACTTC.

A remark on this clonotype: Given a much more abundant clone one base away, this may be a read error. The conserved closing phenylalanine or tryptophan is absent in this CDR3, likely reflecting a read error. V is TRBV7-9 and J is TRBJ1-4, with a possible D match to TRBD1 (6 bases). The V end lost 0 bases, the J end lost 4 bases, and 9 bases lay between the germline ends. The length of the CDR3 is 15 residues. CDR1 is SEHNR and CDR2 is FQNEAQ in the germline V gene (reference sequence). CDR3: CASSLAAGVNEKLFL. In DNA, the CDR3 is TGTGCCAGCAGCTTAGCGGCAGGGGTTAATGAAAAACTGTTTTTG.

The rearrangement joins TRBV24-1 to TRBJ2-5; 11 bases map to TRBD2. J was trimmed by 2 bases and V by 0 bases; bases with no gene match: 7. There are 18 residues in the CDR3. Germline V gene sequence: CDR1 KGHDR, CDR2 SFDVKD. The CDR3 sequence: CATSDLHPSGGWQETQYF. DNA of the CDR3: TGTGCCACCAGTGATTTGCACCCTAGCGGGGGGTGGCAAGAGACCCAGTACTTC.